The 7 T cell receptor beta chains reported below all come from one sample, sequenced in a study of cytomegalovirus exposure and HLA in healthy donors. Use of 60 Vbeta and 13 Jbeta primers characterized the PCR. Libraries were prepared by immunoSEQ multiplex PCR; TCRdb keeps only in-frame clonotypes and omits some of them. The sample contains 150,000 to 200,000 clones, 9.5% of which appear only once. The sample comprised PBMCs. The source of these receptors is a woman aged 25 to 45 in good health and CMV-seropositive.

The V gene is TRBV5-1, the J gene TRBJ1-1; D perhaps matches TRBD1 (6 bases). Looked up from germline, CDR1 is SGHRS and CDR2 is YFSETQ. V lost 4 bases and J 1 base, leaving 11 bases between the germline ends. This CDR3 is 14 amino acids long. CDR3 in amino acids: CASSDLQGNTEAFF. CDR3 nucleotide sequence: TGCGCCAGCAGCGATTTACAGGGGAACACTGAAGCTTTCTTT.

This sequence joins TRBV11-2 and TRBJ2-7; unclear D gene. V lost 4 bases and J 6 bases, leaving 7 bases between the germline ends. This CDR3 is 11 amino acids long. Germline V gene lookup returns CDR1 SGHAT and CDR2 FQNNGV. CDR3 in DNA: TGTGCCAGCAGCTACAGTTCCGAGCAGTACTTC. Protein sequence: CASSYSSEQYF.

The DNA for the CDR3 is TGTGCCAGCAGCTTAGTCCCCGACAGGGGAGCTAACTATGGCTACACCTTC. It translates to CASSLVPDRGANYGYTF. V gene TRBV11-3 combines with J gene TRBJ1-2, with 8 nucleotides matching TRBD1. Germline trimming cut 1 base from V and 0 bases from J; bases unmatched to any gene: 7. Per the germline V gene, CDR1 is SGHNT and CDR2 is YENEEA. The CDR3 contains 17 residues.

This clone was counted between two and nine times. The chain employs TRBV5-5 and TRBJ1-1, with TRBD1 matching 8 bases. The CDR3 spans 15 residues. Germline values: CDR1 SGHKS, CDR2 YYEKEE (reference sequence). The V gene end was trimmed by 4 bases and the J gene end by 5 bases; junction bases not matched to a gene: 10. The CDR3 DNA reads as TGTGCCAGCAGCCAATCACCCAGGGGGCAGACTGAAGCTTTCTTT. Translation gives CASSQSPRGQTEAFF. The full variable domain, in which reference TRBV5-5 and TRBJ1-1 provide the parts outside the CDR3, is DAGVTQSPTHLIKTRGQQVTLRCSPISGHKSVSWYQQVLGQGPQFIFQYYEKEERGRGNFPDRFSARQFPNYSSELNVNALLLGDSALYLCASSQSPRGQTEAFFGQGTRLTVV.

The J gene is TRBJ2-3, the V gene TRBV30, with TRBD2 matching over 9 bases. J was trimmed by 3 bases and V by 5 bases; bases with no gene match: 6. CDR1 and CDR2 from the germline V gene are GTSNPN and SVGIG (reference sequence). CDR3 size: 14 residues. Written as DNA, the CDR3 is TGTGCCTGGTCTGGACTAGCGAGAACAGATACGCAGTATTTT. Encoded protein: CAWSGLARTDTQYF.

The chain carries TRBV5-6 and TRBJ2-3; the D is unclear. CDR1 and CDR2 from the germline V gene are SGHDT and YYEEEE. V shed 0 bases and J shed 4 bases, with 9 bases lying between them. The CDR3 runs 14 residues. In DNA, the CDR3 is TGTGCCAGCAGCTTGGGTAGTAGCCCAGATACGCAGTATTTT. It encodes CASSLGSSPDTQYF.

This rearrangement joins TRBV4-1 to TRBJ2-3; 7 nucleotides match TRBD1. V dropped 1 base and J dropped 1; count of bases not matched to a gene: 5. CDR1 is MGHRA, CDR2 YSYEKL, per germline. The length of the CDR3 is 16 residues. DNA for the CDR3: TGCGCCAGCAGCCAAGTTGACAGGGCCCGCACAGATACGCAGTATTTT. Protein sequence: CASSQVDRARTDTQYF.